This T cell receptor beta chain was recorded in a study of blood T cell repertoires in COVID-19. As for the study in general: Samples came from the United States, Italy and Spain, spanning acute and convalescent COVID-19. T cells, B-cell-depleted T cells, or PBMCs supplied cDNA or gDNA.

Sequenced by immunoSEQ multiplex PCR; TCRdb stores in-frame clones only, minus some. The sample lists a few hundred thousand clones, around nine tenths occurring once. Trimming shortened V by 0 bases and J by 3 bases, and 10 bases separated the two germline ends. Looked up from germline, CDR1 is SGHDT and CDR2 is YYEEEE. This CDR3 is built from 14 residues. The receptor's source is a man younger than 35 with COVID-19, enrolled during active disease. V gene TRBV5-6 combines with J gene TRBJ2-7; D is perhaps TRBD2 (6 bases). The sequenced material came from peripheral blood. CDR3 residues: CASSLGLGHYEQYF. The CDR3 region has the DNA TGTGCCAGCAGCTTGGGACTAGGGCACTACGAGCAGTACTTC. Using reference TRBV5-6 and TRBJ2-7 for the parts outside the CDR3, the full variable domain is DAGVTQSPTHLIKTRGQQVTLRCSPKSGHDTVSWYQQALGQGPQFIFQYYEEEERQRGNFPDRFSGHQFPNYSSELNVNALLLGDSALYLCASSLGLGHYEQYFGPGTRLTVT.